This T cell receptor (beta chain) was identified during a study of blood T cells in healthy people across ages. V was shortened by 1 base and J by 4 bases, with 14 bases between the two germline ends. The CDR3 runs to 16 residues. Germline V CDR1 and CDR2: SGHDT, YYEEEE. Primers used in a second PCR of about 6 to 11 cycles were a sample-barcoded 5' primer and a J-beta primer mix. TCRdb re-called the 5' RACE reads with MiXCR, one entry per CDR3 protein. This sample carries 650,000 to 700,000 distinct CDR3 sequences, about 30% of them seen once, and the ten largest clones take approximately 15%. Total RNA extracted from each sample amounted to at least 5 micrograms. This clonotype was seen repeatedly, ten times or more.

The sequencing input was blood. The rearrangement joins TRBV5-6 to TRBJ1-4; the D gene is possibly TRBD1 (5 bases). The source is an elderly woman in good health. CDR3 nucleotide sequence: TGTGCCAGCAGCTTGAGGGGCGAAAGGGTTAATGAAAAACTGTTTTTT. This translates into CASSLRGERVNEKLFF.